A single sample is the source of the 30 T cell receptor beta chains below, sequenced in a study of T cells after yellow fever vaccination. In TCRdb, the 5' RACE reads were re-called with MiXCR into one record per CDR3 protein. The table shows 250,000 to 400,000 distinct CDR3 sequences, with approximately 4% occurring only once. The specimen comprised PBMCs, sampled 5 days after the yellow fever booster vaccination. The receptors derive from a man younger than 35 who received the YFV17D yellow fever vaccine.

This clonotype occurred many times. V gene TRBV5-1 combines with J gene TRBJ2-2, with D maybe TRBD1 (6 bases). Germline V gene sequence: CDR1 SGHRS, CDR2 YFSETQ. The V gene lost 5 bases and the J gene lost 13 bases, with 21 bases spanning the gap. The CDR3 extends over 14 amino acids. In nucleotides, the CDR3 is TGCGCCAGCAGGACACACAGGGAAACGGATACGCTGTTTTTT. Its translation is CASRTHRETDTLFF.

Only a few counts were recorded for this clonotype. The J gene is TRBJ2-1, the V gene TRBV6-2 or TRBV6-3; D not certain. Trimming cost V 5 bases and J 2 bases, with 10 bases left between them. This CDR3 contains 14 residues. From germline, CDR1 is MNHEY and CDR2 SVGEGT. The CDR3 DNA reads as TGTGCCAGCAGTCTGTTTGTAACCTACAATGAGCAGTTCTTC. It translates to CASSLFVTYNEQFF.

The CDR3 region is CASSLDRDGYTF. The CDR3 DNA follows: TGTGCCAGCAGCCTGGACAGGGATGGCTACACCTTC. The chain employs TRBV5-5 and TRBJ1-2, with 8 bases that match TRBD1. Looked up from germline, CDR1 is SGHKS and CDR2 is YYEKEE (reference sequence). The CDR3 contains 12 residues. V was clipped by 4 bases and J by 6 bases; unmatched bases: 2.

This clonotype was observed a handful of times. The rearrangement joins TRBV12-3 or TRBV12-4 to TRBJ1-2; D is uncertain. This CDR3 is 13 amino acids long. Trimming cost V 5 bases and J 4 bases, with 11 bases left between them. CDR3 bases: TGTGCCAGCAGTCGGCCACTAGGCTATGGCTACACCTTC. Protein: CASSRPLGYGYTF.

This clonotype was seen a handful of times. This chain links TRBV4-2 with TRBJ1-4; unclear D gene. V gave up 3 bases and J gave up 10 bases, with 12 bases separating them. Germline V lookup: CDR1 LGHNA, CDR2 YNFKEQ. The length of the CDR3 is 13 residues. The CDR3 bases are TGTGCCAGCAGCCAGGAGCGGGAGGGAAAACTGTTTTTT. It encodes CASSQEREGKLFF.

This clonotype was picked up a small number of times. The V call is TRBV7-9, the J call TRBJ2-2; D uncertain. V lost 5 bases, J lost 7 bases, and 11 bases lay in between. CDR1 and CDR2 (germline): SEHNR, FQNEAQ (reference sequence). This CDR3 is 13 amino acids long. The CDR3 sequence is CASSISALGELFF. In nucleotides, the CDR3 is TGTGCCAGCAGCATCAGCGCTCTCGGGGAGCTGTTTTTT.

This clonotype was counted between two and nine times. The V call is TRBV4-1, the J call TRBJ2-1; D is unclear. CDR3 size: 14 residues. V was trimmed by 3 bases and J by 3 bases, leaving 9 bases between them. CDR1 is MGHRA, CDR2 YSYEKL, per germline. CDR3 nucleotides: TGCGCCAGCAGCCACCCCCCGGGCTACAATGAGCAGTTCTTC. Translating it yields CASSHPPGYNEQFF.

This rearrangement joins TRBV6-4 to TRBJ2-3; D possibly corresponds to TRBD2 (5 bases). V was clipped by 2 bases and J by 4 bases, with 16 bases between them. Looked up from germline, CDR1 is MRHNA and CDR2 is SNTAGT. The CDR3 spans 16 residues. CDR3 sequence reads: CASSDNVASMADTQYF. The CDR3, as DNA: TGTGCCAGCAGTGACAACGTTGCTAGCATGGCAGATACGCAGTATTTT.

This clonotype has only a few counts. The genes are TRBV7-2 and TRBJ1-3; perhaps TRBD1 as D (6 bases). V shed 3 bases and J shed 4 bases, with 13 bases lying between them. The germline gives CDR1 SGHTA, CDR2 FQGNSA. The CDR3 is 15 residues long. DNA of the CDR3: TGTGCCAGCAGCTTGGGCCAGGGGAGGGGAAACACCATATATTTT. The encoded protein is CASSLGQGRGNTIYF.

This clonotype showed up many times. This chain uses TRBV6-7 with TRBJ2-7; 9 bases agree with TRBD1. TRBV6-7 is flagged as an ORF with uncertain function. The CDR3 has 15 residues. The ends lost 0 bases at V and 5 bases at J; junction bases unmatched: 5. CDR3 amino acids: CASSYSRDRVHEQYV. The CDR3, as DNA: TGTGCCAGCAGTTACTCACGGGACAGGGTCCACGAGCAGTACGTC.

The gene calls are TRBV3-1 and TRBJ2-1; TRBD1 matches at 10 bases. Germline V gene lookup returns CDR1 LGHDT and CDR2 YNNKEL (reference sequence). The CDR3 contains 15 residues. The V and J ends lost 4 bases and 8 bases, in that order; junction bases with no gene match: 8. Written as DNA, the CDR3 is TGTGCCAGCAGCCGCCGGACAGGGGGACGCGATGAGCAGTTCTTC. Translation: CASSRRTGGRDEQFF.

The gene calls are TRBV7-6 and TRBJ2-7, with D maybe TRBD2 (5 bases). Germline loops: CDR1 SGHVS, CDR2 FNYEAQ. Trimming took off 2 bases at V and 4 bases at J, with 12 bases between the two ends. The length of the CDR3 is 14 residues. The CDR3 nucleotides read TGTGCCAGCAGCTTAAAGAGGGCTGGGTACGAGCAGTACTTC. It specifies CASSLKRAGYEQYF.

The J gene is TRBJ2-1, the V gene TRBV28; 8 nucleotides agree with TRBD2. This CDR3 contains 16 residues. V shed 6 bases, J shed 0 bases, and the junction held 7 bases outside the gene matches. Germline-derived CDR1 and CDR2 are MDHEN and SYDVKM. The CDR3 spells CASRTLAGGSYNEQFF. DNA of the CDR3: TGTGCCAGCAGAACCCTGGCGGGGGGCTCCTACAATGAGCAGTTCTTC.

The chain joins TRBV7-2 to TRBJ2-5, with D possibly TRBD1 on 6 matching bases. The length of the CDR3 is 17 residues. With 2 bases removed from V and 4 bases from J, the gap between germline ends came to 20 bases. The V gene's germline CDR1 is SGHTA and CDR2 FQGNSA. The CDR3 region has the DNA TGTGCCAGCAGCTTACTCCTGACAGGTGGAAAAGGAGAGACCCAGTACTTC. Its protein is CASSLLLTGGKGETQYF. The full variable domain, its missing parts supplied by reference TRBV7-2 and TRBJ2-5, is GAGVSQSPSNKVTEKGKDVELRCDPISGHTALYWYRQSLGQGLEFLIYFQGNSAPDKSGLPSDRFSAERTGGSVSTLTIQRTQQEDSAVYLCASSLLLTGGKGETQYFGPGTRLLVL.

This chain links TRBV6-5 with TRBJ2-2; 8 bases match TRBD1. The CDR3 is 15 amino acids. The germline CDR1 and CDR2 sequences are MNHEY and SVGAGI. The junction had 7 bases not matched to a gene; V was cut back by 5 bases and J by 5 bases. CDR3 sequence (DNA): TGTGCCAGCAGTGACAGGGGACCTGGAACCGGGGAGCTGTTTTTT. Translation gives CASSDRGPGTGELFF.

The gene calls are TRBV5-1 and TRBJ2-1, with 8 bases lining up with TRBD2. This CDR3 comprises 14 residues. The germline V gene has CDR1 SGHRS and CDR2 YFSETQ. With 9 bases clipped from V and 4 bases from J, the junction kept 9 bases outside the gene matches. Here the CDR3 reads CANVAGPSYNEQFF. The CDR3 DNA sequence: TGCGCCAACGTAGCGGGACCCTCTTACAATGAGCAGTTCTTC.

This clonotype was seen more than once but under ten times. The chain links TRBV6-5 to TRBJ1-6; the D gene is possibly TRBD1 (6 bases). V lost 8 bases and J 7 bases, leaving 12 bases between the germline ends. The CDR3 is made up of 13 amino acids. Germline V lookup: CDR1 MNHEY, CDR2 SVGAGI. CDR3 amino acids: CASCRGQNSPLHF. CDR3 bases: TGTGCCAGCTGCAGGGGTCAGAATTCACCCCTCCACTTT.

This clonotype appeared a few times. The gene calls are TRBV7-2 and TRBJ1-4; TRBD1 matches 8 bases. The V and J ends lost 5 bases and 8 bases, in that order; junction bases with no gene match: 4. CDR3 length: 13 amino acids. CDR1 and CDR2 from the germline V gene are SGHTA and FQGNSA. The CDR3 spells CASSQGAGEKLFF. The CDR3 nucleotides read TGTGCCAGCAGCCAGGGGGCAGGGGAAAAACTGTTTTTT.

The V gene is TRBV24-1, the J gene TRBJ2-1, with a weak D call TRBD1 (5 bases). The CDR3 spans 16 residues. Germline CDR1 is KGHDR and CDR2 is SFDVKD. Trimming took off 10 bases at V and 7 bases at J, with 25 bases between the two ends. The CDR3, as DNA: TGTGCCACTTCGGAGACTCAGGGCTCTTCAGGGAATGAGCAGTTCTTC. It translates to CATSETQGSSGNEQFF.

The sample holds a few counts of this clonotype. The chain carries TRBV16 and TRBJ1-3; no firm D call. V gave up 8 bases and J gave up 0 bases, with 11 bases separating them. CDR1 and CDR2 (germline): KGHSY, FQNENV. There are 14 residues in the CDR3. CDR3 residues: CASSPGYSGNTIYF. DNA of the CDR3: TGTGCCAGCTCCCCGGGATACTCTGGAAACACCATATATTTT.

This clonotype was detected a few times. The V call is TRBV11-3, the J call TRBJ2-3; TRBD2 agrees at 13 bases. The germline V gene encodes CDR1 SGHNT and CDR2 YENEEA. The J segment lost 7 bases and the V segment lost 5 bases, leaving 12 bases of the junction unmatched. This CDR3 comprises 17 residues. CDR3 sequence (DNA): TGTGCCAGCAGCCCAGGGATGGGGACTAGCGGGGTTAATACGCAGTATTTT. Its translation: CASSPGMGTSGVNTQYF.

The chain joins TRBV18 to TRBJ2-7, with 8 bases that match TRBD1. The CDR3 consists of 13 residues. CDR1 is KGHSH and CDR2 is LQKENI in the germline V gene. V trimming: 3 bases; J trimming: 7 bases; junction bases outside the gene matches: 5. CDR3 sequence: CASSPGQVGEQYF. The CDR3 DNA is TGTGCCAGCTCACCGGGACAGGTTGGGGAGCAGTACTTC. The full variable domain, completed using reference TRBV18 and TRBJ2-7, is NAGVMQNPRHLVRRRGQEARLRCSPMKGHSHVYWYRQLPEEGLKFMVYLQKENIIDESGMPKERFSAEFPKEGPSILRIQQVVRGDSAAYFCASSPGQVGEQYFGPGTRLTVT.

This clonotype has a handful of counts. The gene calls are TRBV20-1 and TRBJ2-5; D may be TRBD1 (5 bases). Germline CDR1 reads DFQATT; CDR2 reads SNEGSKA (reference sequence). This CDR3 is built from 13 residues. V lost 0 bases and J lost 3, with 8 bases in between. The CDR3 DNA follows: TGCAGTGCTAGAGATCTCAGGGAAGAGACCCAGTACTTC. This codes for CSARDLREETQYF.

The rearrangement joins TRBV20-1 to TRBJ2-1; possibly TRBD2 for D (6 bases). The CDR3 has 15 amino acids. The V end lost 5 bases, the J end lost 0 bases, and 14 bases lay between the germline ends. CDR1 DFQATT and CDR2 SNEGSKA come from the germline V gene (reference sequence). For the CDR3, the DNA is TGCAGTGCTCTCATCCGGGGGAGCTCCTACAATGAGCAGTTCTTC. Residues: CSALIRGSSYNEQFF.

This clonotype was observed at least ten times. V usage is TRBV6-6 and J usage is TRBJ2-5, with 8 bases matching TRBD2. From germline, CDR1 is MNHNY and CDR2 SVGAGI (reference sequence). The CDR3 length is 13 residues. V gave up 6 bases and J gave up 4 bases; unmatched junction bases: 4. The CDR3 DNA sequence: TGTGCCAGCAGGACCACTAGCGGAGAGACCCAGTACTTC. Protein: CASRTTSGETQYF.

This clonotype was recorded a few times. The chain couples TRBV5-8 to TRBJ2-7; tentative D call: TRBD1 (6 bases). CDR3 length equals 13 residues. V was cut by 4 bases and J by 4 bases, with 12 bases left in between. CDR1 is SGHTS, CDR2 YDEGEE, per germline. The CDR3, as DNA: TGTGCCAGCAGCCGAGACGACAGGTACGAGCAGTACGTC. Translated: CASSRDDRYEQYV.

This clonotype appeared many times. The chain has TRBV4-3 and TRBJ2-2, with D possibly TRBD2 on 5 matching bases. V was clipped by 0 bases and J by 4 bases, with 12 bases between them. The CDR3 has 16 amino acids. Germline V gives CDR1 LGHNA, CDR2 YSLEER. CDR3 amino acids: CASSQEPGSSTGELFF. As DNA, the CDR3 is TGCGCCAGCAGCCAAGAACCGGGGTCCTCCACCGGGGAGCTGTTTTTT.

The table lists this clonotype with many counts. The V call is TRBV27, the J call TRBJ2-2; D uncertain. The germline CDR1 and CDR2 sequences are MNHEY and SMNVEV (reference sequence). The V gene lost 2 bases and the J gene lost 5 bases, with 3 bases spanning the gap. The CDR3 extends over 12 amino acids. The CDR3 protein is CASSLMTGELFF. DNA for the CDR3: TGTGCCAGCAGTTTAATGACCGGGGAGCTGTTTTTT.

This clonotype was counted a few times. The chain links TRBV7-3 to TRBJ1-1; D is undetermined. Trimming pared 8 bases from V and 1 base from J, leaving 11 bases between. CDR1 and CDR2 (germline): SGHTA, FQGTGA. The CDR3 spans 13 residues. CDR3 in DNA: TGTGCCAGCGGTAGGGATCGGAACACTGAAGCTTTCTTT. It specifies CASGRDRNTEAFF.

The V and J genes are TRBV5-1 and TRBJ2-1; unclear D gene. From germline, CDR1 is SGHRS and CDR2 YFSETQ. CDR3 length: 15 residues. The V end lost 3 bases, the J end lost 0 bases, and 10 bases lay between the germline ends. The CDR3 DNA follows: TGCGCCAGCAGCTCCGGTGACCGCTCCTACAATGAGCAGTTCTTC. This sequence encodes CASSSGDRSYNEQFF. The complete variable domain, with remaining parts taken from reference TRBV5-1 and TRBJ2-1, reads KAGVTQTPRYLIKTRGQQVTLSCSPISGHRSVSWYQQTPGQGLQFLFEYFSETQRNKGNFPGRFSGRQFSNSRSEMNVSTLELGDSALYLCASSSGDRSYNEQFFGPGTRLTVL.